This is a list of T cell receptor beta chains from one sample in a study of blood T cells in healthy people across ages. Each CDR3 protein is one row after TCRdb ran MiXCR on the 5' RACE reads. Here the sample spans about 1.8 million distinct CDR3 sequences, 40% to 55% being singletons. Sequences were obtained from blood. These receptors originate from a woman between 40 and 50 years old in good health. Both conserved end residues are part of each CDR3. Fields, in order: clone size, CDR3 length, J gene, D gene, V gene, CDR3 protein, CDR3 DNA. D genes are given only for firm matches. Size is stated for part of the rows, as once, few or many counts, or as a class when the clone is expanded.

>-|13|TRBJ2-5|-|TRBV18
CASSPYTKETQYF
TGTGCCAGCTCACCCTACACTAAAGAGACCCAGTACTTC
>-|16|TRBJ2-5|-|TRBV20-1
CSARKITRDNQETQYF
TGCAGTGCTAGGAAAATAACCCGGGACAACCAAGAGACCCAGTACTTC
>-|14|TRBJ2-5|-|TRBV29-1
CTITVWDTQETQYF
TGCACGATTACGGTTTGGGATACCCAAGAGACCCAGTACTTC
>-|15|TRBJ2-5|TRBD1|TRBV2
CASSEAQGALETQYF
TGTGCCAGCAGTGAGGCACAGGGGGCTCTTGAGACCCAGTACTTC
>-|12|TRBJ2-7|TRBD1|TRBV18
CASALTGNEQYF
TGTGCCAGCGCCTTGACAGGGAACGAGCAGTACTTC
>-|14|TRBJ1-2|-|TRBV11-1
CASSQGRGMSGYTF
TGTGCCAGCAGTCAGGGACGAGGAATGAGTGGCTACACCTTC
>once|14|TRBJ1-1|TRBD1|TRBV27
CASGTGLIHTEAFF
TGTGCCAGCGGGACAGGGCTAATCCACACTGAAGCTTTCTTT
>-|17|TRBJ1-1|-|TRBV6-2/TRBV6-3
CASSYGGTGKGNTEAFF
TGTGCCAGCAGTTATGGGGGAACAGGGAAAGGGAACACTGAAGCTTTCTTT
>few|14|TRBJ1-2|-|TRBV25-1
CASSPVGANYGYTF
TGTGCCAGCAGCCCTGTAGGGGCTAACTATGGCTACACCTTC
>-|15|TRBJ1-6|-|TRBV28
CASSRTSGPYSPLHF
TGTGCCAGCAGTAGAACTTCGGGACCTTATTCACCCCTCCACTTT